This T cell receptor beta chain was obtained from a study of control samples from healthy donors and cancer patients (dated by TCRdb to about 2020). Worth noting for this clone: There is no known antigen for this receptor. No qualities accompany the bases; no much larger clone lies one base away.

From a lookup of the germline V gene, CDR1 and CDR2 are SNHLY and FYNNEI. Germline trimming: 3 bases from V, 10 bases from J; junction bases outside gene matches: 10. From cysteine to phenylalanine, the CDR3 is 16 amino acids long. The only DNA kept is the CDR3, 48 bases in frame from the first base. Libraries were built with the immunoSEQ multiplex PCR assay. TCRdb stores this immuneACCESS table with in-frame sequences only. Part of the clones is absent; in the studies checked, under half of the shortfall reflects unresolved V genes, and no reason is known for the rest. This sample gives about 34,000 clones in total; 80% to 95% of them show up just once. The top ten clonotypes cover 1.5% to 2% of the sample.

The chain joins TRBV2 to TRBJ1-6, with 9 bases matching TRBD1. Sequencing input: PBMCs. The receptor was isolated from a man aged 35-49 years with colorectal cancer. The bases read TGTGCCAGCAGTGATACGGTGGGGACAGGGTACTCACCCCTCCACTTT. This codes for CASSDTVGTGYSPLHF.